This T cell receptor beta chain was captured in a study of technical replicates of blood from a handful of donors listed by TCRdb under 2017. On this clone itself: Its binding antigen is unknown. Base qualities are not recorded, but no much larger clone differs from it by a single base.

The method was the immunoSEQ multiplex PCR assay. What TCRdb holds here is the immuneACCESS table cut down to in-frame rearrangements. Part of the clones is not present; checked against another copy, under half of the missing clones reflect an unresolved V gene, and the others are unexplained. The sample table contains just over 95,000 clones; only one count was recorded for almost 96% of them. The ten largest make up over 0.2% of the sample. At the junction V is shortened by 5 bases and J by 1 base, with 13 bases in between. CDR1 and CDR2 are read off the germline V gene as MNHNS and SASEGT. The CDR3, cysteine through phenylalanine, is 15 amino acids long. CDR3 DNA only is kept here, 45 bases in frame from base 1.

Sequencing input: T cells isolated from PBMCs. The TCR originated in a human donor in good health. The sequence links TRBV6-1 to TRBJ2-3, with TRBD2 perhaps the D gene, on 5 matching bases. The CDR3 protein sequence reads: CASSRSFGGTDTQYF. The nucleotides read TGTGCCAGCAGTAGATCCTTCGGGGGCACAGATACGCAGTATTTT.